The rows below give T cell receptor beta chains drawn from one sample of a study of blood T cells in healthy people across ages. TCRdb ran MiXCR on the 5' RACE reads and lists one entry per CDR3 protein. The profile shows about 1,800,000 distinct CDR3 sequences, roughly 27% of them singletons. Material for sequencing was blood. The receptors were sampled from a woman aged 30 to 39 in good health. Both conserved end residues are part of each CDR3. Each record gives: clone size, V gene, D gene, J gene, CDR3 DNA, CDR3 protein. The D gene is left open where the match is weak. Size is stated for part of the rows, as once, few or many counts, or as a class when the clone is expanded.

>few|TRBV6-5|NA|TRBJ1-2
TGTGCCAGCAAAGCGACAGAATTAAGAAATGGCTACACCTTC
CASKATELRNGYTF
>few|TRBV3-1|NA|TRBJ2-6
TGTGCCAGCCGCCCTAAGCCGGGTTCAGGGGCCAACGTCCTGACTTTC
CASRPKPGSGANVLTF
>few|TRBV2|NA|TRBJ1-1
TGTGCCAGCAGAATGGACGGGGAAGCTTTCTTT
CASRMDGEAFF
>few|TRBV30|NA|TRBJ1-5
TGTGCCTGGAGTGAGGGACGGGGTTTCCGAACCCAGCATTTT
CAWSEGRGFRTQHF
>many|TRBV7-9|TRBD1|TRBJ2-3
TGTGCCAGCGAGACCCTCGGGACAGGGGCGAGTACAGATACGCAGTATTTT
CASETLGTGASTDTQYF
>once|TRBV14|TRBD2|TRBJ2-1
TGTGCCAGCAGCCCGAATACGGGACTAGGGGGGTGGAAGCAGTTCTTC
CASSPNTGLGGWKQFF
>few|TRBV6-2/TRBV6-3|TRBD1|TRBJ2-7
TGTGCCAGCAGTGACAGGGCCCCCTACGAGCAGTACTTC
CASSDRAPYEQYF
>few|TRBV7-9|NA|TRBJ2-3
TGTGCCAGCCACTCTGATACCTTCACAGATACGCAGTATTTT
CASHSDTFTDTQYF
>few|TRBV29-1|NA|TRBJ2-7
TGCAGTGGAGAGGGGAGAAGAGGCGAGCAGTACTTC
CSGEGRRGEQYF
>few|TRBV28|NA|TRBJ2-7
TGTGCCAGCCATCCCCTGGGAACGGCGTGGGGATCCTACGAGCAGTACTTC
CASHPLGTAWGSYEQYF
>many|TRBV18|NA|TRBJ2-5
TGTGCCAGCAGCCCCCCCGGGGTCCAAGAGACCCAGTACTTC
CASSPPGVQETQYF
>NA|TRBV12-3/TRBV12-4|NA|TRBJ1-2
TGTGCCAGCGGTTTGGGAGAACTCTATGGCTACACCTTC
CASGLGELYGYTF
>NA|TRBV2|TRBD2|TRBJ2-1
TGTACCAGCAGTGAGACTAGCGGGGGTAATGAGCAGTTCTTC
CTSSETSGGNEQFF
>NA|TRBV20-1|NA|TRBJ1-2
TGCAGTGCTAGCGTCGGCCCAGGCGGTGCTAGTGGGGAGAACTATGGCTACACCTTC
CSASVGPGGASGENYGYTF
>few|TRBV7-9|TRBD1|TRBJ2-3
TGTGCCAGCAGCTTAACAACCGGGACAGGGGGCACAGATACGCAGTATTTT
CASSLTTGTGGTDTQYF
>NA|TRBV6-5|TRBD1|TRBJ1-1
TGTGCCAGCAGTGTACAGGGGGCGCGGAGTGAAGCTTTCTTT
CASSVQGARSEAFF
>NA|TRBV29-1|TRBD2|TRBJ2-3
TGCAGCGTCTTAGCGGGATCGAGAGATACGCAGTATTTT
CSVLAGSRDTQYF
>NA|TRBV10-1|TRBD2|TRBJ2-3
TGCGCCAGCGGGACTAGCGACACAGATACGCAGTATTTT
CASGTSDTDTQYF
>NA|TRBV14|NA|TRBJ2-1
TGTGCCAGCAGCCAAGAAGAACAGTTTCGCGAGCAGTTCTTC
CASSQEEQFREQFF
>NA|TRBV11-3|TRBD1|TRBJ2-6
TGTGCCAGCAGCTCAGGGGGCGAAAGTATCTCTGGGGCCAACGTCCTGACTTTC
CASSSGGESISGANVLTF
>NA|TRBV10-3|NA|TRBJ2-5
TGTGCCATCAGTGAGTCAGTACCCGGGGGACAAGAGACCCAGTACTTC
CAISESVPGGQETQYF
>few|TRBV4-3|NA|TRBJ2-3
TGCGCCAGCAGCCAAGATTTCCGGGAGTCAGATACGCAGTGTTTT
CASSQDFRESDTQCF
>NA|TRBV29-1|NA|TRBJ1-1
TGCAGCGTTCATCCCGGAAGGTTTGAAGCTTTCTTT
CSVHPGRFEAFF
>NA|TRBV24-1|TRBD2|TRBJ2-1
TGTGCCACCAGTGACCCCGGACTAGCAGATGAGCAGTTCTTC
CATSDPGLADEQFF
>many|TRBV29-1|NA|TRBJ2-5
TGCAGCGGAGCGGGCAGGGGGCAAGAGACCCAGTACTTC
CSGAGRGQETQYF
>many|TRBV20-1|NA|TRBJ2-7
TGCAGTGCTAGTAACGGGGGGCCGCCCTACGAGCAGTACTTC
CSASNGGPPYEQYF
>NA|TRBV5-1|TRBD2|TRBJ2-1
TGCGCCAGCAGCATGCAAGGGACTAGCGGGTCTCTCAATGAGCAGTTCTTC
CASSMQGTSGSLNEQFF
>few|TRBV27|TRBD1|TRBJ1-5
TGTGCCAGCAGTAACGGACAGGGGGCCTATCAGCCCCAGCATTTT
CASSNGQGAYQPQHF
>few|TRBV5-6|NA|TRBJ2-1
TGTGCCAGCAAGATATCAGGGAATGAGCAGTTCTTC
CASKISGNEQFF
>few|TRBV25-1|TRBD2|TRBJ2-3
TGTGCCAGCTCTAGGGAGCGGGGGTCCACAGATACGCAGTATTTT
CASSRERGSTDTQYF
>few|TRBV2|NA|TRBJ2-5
TGTGCCAGCAGTCCCGGGACCCAAGAGCTCCAAGAGACCCAGTACTTC
CASSPGTQELQETQYF